This entry is about one T cell receptor beta chain. This sample was taken from a study of T cell responses to AZD1222 COVID-19 vaccine. Germline assignment: CDR1 SGHDT and CDR2 YYEEEE. Trimming took 0 bases from V and 4 from J, leaving 7 bases between them. This CDR3 is 13 amino acids long. The data were produced by immunoSEQ multiplex PCR, yet TCRdb's version contains in-frame clones alone and is incomplete. The repertoire holds roughly 140,000 clones, about 91% seen once, with around 4.7% in the top ten. The J gene is TRBJ1-2, the V gene TRBV5-6; D might be TRBD1 (6 bases). This clonotype originated in an adult in good health. Sample: peripheral blood, taken on day 0 of AZD1222 vaccination. The CDR3 reads CASSLEGVYGYTF. In nucleotides, the CDR3 is TGTGCCAGCAGCTTGGAGGGGGTCTATGGCTACACCTTC.